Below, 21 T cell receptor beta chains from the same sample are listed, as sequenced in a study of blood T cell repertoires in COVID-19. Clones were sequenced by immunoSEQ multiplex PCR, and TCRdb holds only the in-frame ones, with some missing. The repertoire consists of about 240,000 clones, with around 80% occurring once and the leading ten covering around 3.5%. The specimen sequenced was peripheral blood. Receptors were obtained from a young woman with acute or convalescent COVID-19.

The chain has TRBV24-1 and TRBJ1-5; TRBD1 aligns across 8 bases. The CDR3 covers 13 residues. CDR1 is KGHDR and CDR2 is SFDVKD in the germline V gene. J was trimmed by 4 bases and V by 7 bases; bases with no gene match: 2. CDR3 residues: CATSGQGNQPQHF. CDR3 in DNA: TGTGCCACCAGCGGACAGGGAAATCAGCCCCAGCATTTT.

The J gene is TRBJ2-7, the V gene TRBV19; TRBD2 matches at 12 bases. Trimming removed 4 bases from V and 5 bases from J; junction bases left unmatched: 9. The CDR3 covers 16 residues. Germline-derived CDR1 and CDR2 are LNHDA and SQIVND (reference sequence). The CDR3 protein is CASSTTETSGRHEQYF. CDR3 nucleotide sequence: TGTGCCAGTAGTACGACCGAGACTAGCGGGAGACACGAGCAGTACTTC.

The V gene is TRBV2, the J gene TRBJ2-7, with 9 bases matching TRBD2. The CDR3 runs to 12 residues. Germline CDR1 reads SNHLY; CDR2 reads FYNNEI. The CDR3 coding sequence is TGTGCATCCCGGCTAGCGGGAAAGGAGCAGTACTTC. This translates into CASRLAGKEQYF.

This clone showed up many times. CDR3 nucleotide sequence: TGTGCCAGCAGCCCCCGTGCTAGCGGGAGGAGGAATGAGCAGTTCTTC. Amino acids: CASSPRASGRRNEQFF. The rearrangement uses TRBV7-3 and TRBJ2-1; 11 nucleotides align to TRBD2. The V gene's germline CDR1 is SGHTA and CDR2 FQGTGA. The CDR3 is 16 amino acids. V was pared by 5 bases and J by 7 bases, with 10 bases of the junction left unmatched.

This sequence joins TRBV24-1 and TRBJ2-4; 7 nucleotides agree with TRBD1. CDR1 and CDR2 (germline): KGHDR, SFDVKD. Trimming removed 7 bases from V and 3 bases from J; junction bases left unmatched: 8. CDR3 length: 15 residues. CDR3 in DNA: TGTGCCACCAGCGAGACAGGGTCGGACAAAAACATTCAGTACTTC. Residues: CATSETGSDKNIQYF.

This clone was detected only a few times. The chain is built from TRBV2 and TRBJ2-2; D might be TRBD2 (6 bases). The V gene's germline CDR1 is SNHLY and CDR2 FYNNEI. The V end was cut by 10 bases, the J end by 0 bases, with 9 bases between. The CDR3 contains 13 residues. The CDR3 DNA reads TGTGCCACCGCGGGAACGAACACCGGGGAGCTGTTTTTT. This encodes CATAGTNTGELFF.

CDR3 sequence (DNA): TGCGCCAGCAGCCAATATAGCCTAACGGGAGTGGACGAGCAGTACTTC. The encoded protein is CASSQYSLTGVDEQYF. The V call is TRBV4-3, the J call TRBJ2-7, with D maybe TRBD2 (6 bases). Trimming stripped 2 bases from V and 5 bases from J, with 19 bases between. The CDR3 is made up of 16 amino acids. Germline CDR1 is LGHNA and CDR2 is YSLEER.

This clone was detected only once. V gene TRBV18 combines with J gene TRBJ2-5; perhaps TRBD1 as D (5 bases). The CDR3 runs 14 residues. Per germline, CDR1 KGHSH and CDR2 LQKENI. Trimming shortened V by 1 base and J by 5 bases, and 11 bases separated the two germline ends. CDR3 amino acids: CASSPQGLGETQYF. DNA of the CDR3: TGTGCCAGCTCACCACAGGGGTTAGGGGAGACCCAGTACTTC.

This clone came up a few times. The CDR3 here is CASTDGAGRTEAFF. CDR3 nucleotide sequence: TGTGCCAGCACCGATGGGGCAGGGAGGACTGAAGCTTTCTTT. This sequence joins TRBV2 and TRBJ1-1; possible D gene TRBD1, 5 bases. This CDR3 is built from 14 residues. Germline V gene sequence: CDR1 SNHLY, CDR2 FYNNEI. V gave up 7 bases and J gave up 5 bases, with 17 bases separating them.

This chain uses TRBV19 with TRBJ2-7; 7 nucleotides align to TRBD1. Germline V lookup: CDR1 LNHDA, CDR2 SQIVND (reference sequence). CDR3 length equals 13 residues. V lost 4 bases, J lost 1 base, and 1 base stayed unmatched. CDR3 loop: CASSTTGSYEQYF. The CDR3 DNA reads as TGTGCCAGTAGTACGACAGGGTCCTACGAGCAGTACTTC.

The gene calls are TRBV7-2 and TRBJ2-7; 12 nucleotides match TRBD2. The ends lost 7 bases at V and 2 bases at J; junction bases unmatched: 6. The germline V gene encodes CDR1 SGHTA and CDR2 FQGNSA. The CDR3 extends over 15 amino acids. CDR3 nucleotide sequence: TGTGCCAGCACCCGGACTAGCGGGACCGCCTACGAGCAGTACTTC. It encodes CASTRTSGTAYEQYF.

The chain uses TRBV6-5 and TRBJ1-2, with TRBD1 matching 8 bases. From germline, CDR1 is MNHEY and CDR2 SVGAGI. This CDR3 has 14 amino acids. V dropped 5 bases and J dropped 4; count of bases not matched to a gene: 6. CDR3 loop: CASSRDRWGYGYTF. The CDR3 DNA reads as TGTGCCAGCAGTCGGGACAGGTGGGGCTATGGCTACACCTTC.

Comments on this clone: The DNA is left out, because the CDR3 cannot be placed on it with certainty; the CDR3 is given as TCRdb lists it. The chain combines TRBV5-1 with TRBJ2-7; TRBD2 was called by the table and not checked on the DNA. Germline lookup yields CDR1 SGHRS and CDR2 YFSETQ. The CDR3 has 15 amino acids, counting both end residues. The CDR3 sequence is CASSLVASGSPVWYF.

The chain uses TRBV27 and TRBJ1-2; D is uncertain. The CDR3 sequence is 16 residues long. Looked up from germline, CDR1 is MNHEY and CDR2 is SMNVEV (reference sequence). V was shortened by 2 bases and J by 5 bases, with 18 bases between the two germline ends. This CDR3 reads CASSLISGRDTYGYTF. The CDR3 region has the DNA TGTGCCAGCAGTTTAATATCTGGTCGGGATACATATGGCTACACCTTC.

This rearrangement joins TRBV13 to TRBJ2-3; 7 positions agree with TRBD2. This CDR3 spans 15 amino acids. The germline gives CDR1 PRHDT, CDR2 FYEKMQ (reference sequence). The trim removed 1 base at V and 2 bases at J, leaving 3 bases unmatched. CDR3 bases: TGTGCCAGCAGCTTAGCGGGAGGCCCCACAGATACGCAGTATTTT. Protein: CASSLAGGPTDTQYF. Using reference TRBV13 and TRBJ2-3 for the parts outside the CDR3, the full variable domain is AAGVIQSPRHLIKEKRETATLKCYPIPRHDTVYWYQQGPGQDPQFLISFYEKMQSDKGSIPDRFSAQQFSDYHSELNMSSLELGDSALYFCASSLAGGPTDTQYFGPGTRLTVL.

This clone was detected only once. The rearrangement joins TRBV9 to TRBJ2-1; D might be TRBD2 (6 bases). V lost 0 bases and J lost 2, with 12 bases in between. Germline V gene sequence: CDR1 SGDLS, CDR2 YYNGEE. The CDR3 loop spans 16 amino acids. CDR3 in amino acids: CASSVVSGVAYNEQFF. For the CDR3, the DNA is TGTGCCAGCAGCGTAGTATCGGGAGTGGCCTACAATGAGCAGTTCTTC. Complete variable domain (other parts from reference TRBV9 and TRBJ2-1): DSGVTQTPKHLITATGQRVTLRCSPRSGDLSVYWYQQSLDQGLQFLIQYYNGEERAKGNILERFSAQQFPDLHSELNLSSLELGDSALYFCASSVVSGVAYNEQFFGPGTRLTVL.

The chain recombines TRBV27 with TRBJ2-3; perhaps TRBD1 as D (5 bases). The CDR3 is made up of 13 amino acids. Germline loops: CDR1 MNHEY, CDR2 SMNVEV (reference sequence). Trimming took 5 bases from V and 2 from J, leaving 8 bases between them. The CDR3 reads CASSNRFTDTQYF. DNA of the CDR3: TGTGCCAGCAGTAACAGGTTCACAGATACGCAGTATTTT.

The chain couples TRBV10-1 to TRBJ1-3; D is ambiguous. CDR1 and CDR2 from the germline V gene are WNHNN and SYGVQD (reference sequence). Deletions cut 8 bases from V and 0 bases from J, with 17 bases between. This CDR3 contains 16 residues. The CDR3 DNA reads TGCGCCAGCCCGAGGGTAGCCAGAGGCTCTGGAAACACCATATATTTT. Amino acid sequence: CASPRVARGSGNTIYF.

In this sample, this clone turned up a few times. As DNA, the CDR3 is TGTGCCAGCAAGGCGTCCGGAGCGTACAATGAGCAGTTCTTC. Translated, it gives CASKASGAYNEQFF. This chain connects TRBV6-6 to TRBJ2-1; D gene uncertain. V lost 7 bases and J 4 bases, leaving 14 bases between the germline ends. Per the germline V gene, CDR1 is MNHNY and CDR2 is SVGAGI (reference sequence). This CDR3 is 14 amino acids long.

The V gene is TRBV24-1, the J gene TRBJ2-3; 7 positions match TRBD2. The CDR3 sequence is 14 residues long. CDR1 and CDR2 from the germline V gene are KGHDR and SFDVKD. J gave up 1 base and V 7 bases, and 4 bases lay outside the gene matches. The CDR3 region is CATRQSGGTDTQYF. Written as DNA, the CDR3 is TGTGCCACCAGGCAAAGCGGGGGCACAGATACGCAGTATTTT.

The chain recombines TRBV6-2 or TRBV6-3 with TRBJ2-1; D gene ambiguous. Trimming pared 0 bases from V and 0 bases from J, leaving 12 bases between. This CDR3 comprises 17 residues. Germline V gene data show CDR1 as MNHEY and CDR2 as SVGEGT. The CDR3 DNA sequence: TGTGCCAGCAGTTACTCGAAGACCCGGAGCTCCTACAATGAGCAGTTCTTC. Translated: CASSYSKTRSSYNEQFF.